The entry that follows covers one T cell receptor beta chain sequence. Being one base from a much bigger clone, this may be a read error. No conserved phenylalanine or tryptophan is present at the end of the CDR3, so a read error is the likely explanation. The sample belongs to a study of T cells in Graves' hyperthyroidism and ophthalmopathy. RNA transcripts were the template for amplifying TCR beta CDR3 regions. Researchers ran a first-round RT-PCR on the TCR CDR3 using the HTBI primer set. From the multiplex PCR reads, TCRdb called clonotypes with MiXCR, one entry per CDR3 protein. The sample has 40,000 to 60,000 distinct CDR3 sequences, roughly half seen once. A NOSPECS grade of at least 4, a Clinical Activity Score of at least 3 and duration under 3 months were recorded in ophthalmopathy patients. Fresh peripheral blood, around 9.2 ml of it, supplied the PBMCs. Trimming shortened V by 1 base and J by 7 bases, and 20 bases separated the two germline ends. The CDR3 sequence is 17 residues long. Germline V gene data show CDR1 as MNHEY and CDR2 as SVGAGI.

The sequenced material came from blood. The receptor comes from a woman aged 45-60 years with Graves' ophthalmopathy. The chain uses TRBV6-5 and TRBJ2-1; D is possibly TRBD2 (6 bases). CDR3: CASSYLPPQLALNEQFS. The CDR3 nucleotides are TGTGCCAGCAGTTACTTACCGCCGCAGCTAGCGTTAAATGAGCAGTTCTCC.